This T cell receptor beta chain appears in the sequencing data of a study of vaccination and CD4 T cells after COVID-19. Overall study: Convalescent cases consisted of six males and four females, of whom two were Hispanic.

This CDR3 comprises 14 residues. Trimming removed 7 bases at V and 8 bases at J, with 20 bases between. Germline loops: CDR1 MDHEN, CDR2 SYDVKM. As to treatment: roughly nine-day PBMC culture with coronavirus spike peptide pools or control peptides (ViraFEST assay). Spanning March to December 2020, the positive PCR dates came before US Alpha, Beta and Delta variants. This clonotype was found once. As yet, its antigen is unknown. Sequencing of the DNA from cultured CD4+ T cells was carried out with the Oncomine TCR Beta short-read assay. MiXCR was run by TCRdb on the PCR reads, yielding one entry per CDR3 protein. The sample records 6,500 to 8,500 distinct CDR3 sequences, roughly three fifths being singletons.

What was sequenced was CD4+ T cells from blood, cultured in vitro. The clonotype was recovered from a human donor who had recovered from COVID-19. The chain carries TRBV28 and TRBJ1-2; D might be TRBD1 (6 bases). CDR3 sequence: CASTGDRLILGYTF. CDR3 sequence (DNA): TGTGCCAGCACAGGGGACCGGCTGATTCTGGGCTACACCTTC.